The 9 T cell receptor beta chains below were found in one sample sequenced in a study of T cell repertoires in cytomegalovirus infection. For these receptors, no antigen is known. In TCRdb, the reads were re-called with MiXCR into one record per CDR3 protein. The sample lists approximately 1,000,000 distinct CDR3 sequences; roughly 30% were seen once. Source: cultured CD8+ T cells from PBMCs, taken from culture after CMV antigen stimulation. These receptors were taken from a human donor in good health (CMV status not recorded). Some clones in this sample may be carry-over from other donors' samples.

This clonotype was seen a handful of times. The chain carries TRBV5-6 and TRBJ2-1; D uncertain. Germline CDR1 SGHDT, CDR2 YYEEEE. This CDR3 is 13 amino acids long. With 1 base removed from V and 5 bases from J, the gap between germline ends came to 7 bases. The CDR3 sequence is CASSLSRHNEQFF. CDR3 in DNA: TGTGCCAGCAGCTTGTCACGCCACAATGAGCAGTTCTTC.

J is TRBJ1-5 and V is TRBV7-9, with TRBD1 matching 11 bases. V was clipped by 1 base and J by 0 bases; unmatched bases: 14. CDR1 and CDR2 from the germline V gene are SEHNR and FQNEAQ (reference sequence). CDR3 length: 21 amino acids. This CDR3 is CASSLVDPGQGGIGSNQPQHF. The CDR3 region has the DNA TGTGCCAGCAGCTTAGTAGACCCGGGACAGGGGGGGATTGGTAGCAATCAGCCCCAGCATTTT.

The V gene is TRBV18, the J gene TRBJ1-2, with TRBD1 matching 7 bases. The CDR3 sequence is 16 residues long. In germline, CDR1 is KGHSH, CDR2 LQKENI. The V gene end was trimmed by 3 bases and the J gene end by 6 bases; junction bases not matched to a gene: 13. DNA for the CDR3: TGTGCCAGCTCACCCTGGGACAGCCCTGGGGAGGATGGCTACACCTTC. Its translation: CASSPWDSPGEDGYTF.

This clonotype was picked up many times. The J gene is TRBJ1-5, the V gene TRBV7-8; 7 bases align to TRBD1. Looked up from germline, CDR1 is SGHVS and CDR2 is FQNEAQ. Germline trimming cut 5 bases from V and 0 bases from J; bases unmatched to any gene: 7. The CDR3 has 16 residues. As DNA, the CDR3 is TGTGCCAGCAGCACTACAGGGGCCTATAGCAATCAGCCCCAGCATTTT. It translates to CASSTTGAYSNQPQHF.

This chain connects TRBV4-2 to TRBJ2-2; a possible D gene is TRBD2 (5 bases). Germline V lookup: CDR1 LGHNA, CDR2 YNFKEQ. CDR3 length equals 17 residues. V lost 1 base and J 2 bases, leaving 14 bases between the germline ends. The CDR3 is CASSQVRSGSNTGELFF. The CDR3 DNA reads TGTGCCAGCAGCCAAGTAAGATCGGGATCTAACACCGGGGAGCTGTTTTTT.

This clonotype turned up a few times. The V and J genes are TRBV19 and TRBJ1-1, with D unclear. The germline V and J ends were trimmed by 5 bases and 2 bases, with 12 bases remaining between them. CDR1 LNHDA and CDR2 SQIVND come from the germline V gene (reference sequence). This CDR3 contains 14 residues. The CDR3 sequence is CASSPRPENTEAFF. The CDR3 DNA follows: TGTGCCAGTAGTCCTCGGCCAGAAAACACTGAAGCTTTCTTT.

This clonotype came up many times. One end of the junction does not line up with germline, which may come from a read error. The chain is built from TRBV12-3 or TRBV12-4 and TRBJ1-4; D may be TRBD1 (5 bases). CDR3 length: 16 amino acids. CDR3 bases: TGTGCCAGCCGTTTTTGGGCCACAGGAACTAATGAAAAACTGTTTTTT. Its protein is CASRFWATGTNEKLFF.

In this sample, this clonotype turned up many times. V and J are TRBV7-3 and TRBJ2-1; unclear D gene. This CDR3 is 13 amino acids long. The V and J ends lost 0 bases and 7 bases respectively, with 7 bases between them. CDR1 is SGHTA and CDR2 is FQGTGA in the germline V gene. The CDR3 DNA follows: TGTGCCAGCAGCTTAACGGGCAGTAATGAGCAGTTCTTC. Protein product: CASSLTGSNEQFF.

The V call is TRBV20-1, the J call TRBJ2-1, with TRBD1 matching over 8 bases. The CDR3 covers 15 residues. Trimming cost V 3 bases and J 4 bases; bases outside gene matches: 8. Germline V gene lookup returns CDR1 DFQATT and CDR2 SNEGSKA (reference sequence). The CDR3 sequence: CSARGDRGIYNEQFF. The CDR3 DNA is TGCAGTGCTAGGGGAGACAGGGGTATTTACAATGAGCAGTTCTTC.